A selection of T cell receptor beta chains follows, all from one sample in a study of T cell responses to AZD1222 COVID-19 vaccine. Here immunoSEQ multiplex PCR was the method, and the copy in TCRdb shows in-frame clones only, minus some. This table holds 120,000 to 150,000 clones, 91% found once. Sequences were derived from peripheral blood, sampled on day 0 of AZD1222 vaccination. All receptors derive from an adult in good health. CDR3s include the opening cysteine and the closing phenylalanine or tryptophan. A D gene is named only where the DNA matches it firmly. The size field is filled for only some rows; it gives once, few, many or a size class.

V gene	clone size	J gene	D gene	CDR3 protein	CDR3 DNA
TRBV4-2	NA	TRBJ2-7	TRBD2	CASSQGSPSGANEQYF	TGTGCCAGCAGCCAAGGTAGCCCTAGCGGGGCCAACGAGCAGTACTTC
TRBV5-6	NA	TRBJ2-1	TRBD1	CASSLGQGAYNEQFF	TGTGCCAGCAGCTTGGGGCAGGGGGCCTACAATGAGCAGTTCTTC
TRBV7-8	NA	TRBJ1-5	NA	CASSLVVRGGVSNQPQHF	TGTGCCAGCAGCTTAGTTGTCCGGGGAGGGGTGAGCAATCAGCCCCAGCATTTT
TRBV11-2	once	TRBJ2-7	NA	CASSPVASYAEQYF	TGTGCCAGCAGCCCCGTGGCCAGCTACGCCGAGCAGTACTTC
TRBV7-9	NA	TRBJ1-2	TRBD1	CASSPPGQGNYGYTF	TGTGCCAGCAGCCCGCCGGGACAGGGCAACTATGGCTACACCTTC
TRBV10-3	NA	TRBJ1-1	NA	CAISEPLSNTEAFF	TGTGCCATCAGTGAACCGCTATCGAACACTGAAGCTTTCTTT
TRBV6-5	NA	TRBJ1-6	NA	CASSYSGQPDSPLHF	TGTGCCAGCAGTTACTCAGGCCAGCCTGATTCACCCCTCCACTTT
TRBV28	NA	TRBJ2-7	TRBD2	CASSFAGEDEQYF	TGTGCCAGCAGTTTCGCGGGAGAGGACGAGCAGTACTTC
TRBV11-2	few	TRBJ2-1	NA	CASSLRGDSSYNEQFF	TGTGCCAGCAGCTTAAGGGGCGATAGCTCCTACAATGAGCAGTTCTTC
TRBV25-1	NA	TRBJ2-1	NA	CASSAGAGEQFF	TGTGCCAGCAGTGCGGGGGCTGGTGAGCAGTTCTTC
TRBV7-9	NA	TRBJ2-1	TRBD1	CATDRGIHNEQFF	TGTGCCACCGACAGGGGGATCCACAATGAGCAGTTCTTC
TRBV20-1	NA	TRBJ2-3	NA	CSAVHRDTQYF	TGCAGTGCGGTACACCGAGATACGCAGTATTTT
TRBV6-2/TRBV6-3	NA	TRBJ1-2	NA	CASSLGQIYGYTF	TGTGCCAGCAGTTTGGGACAAATCTATGGCTACACCTTC
TRBV14	NA	TRBJ1-2	TRBD1	CASSPGQTYGYTF	TGTGCCAGCAGCCCGGGACAGACCTATGGCTACACCTTC
TRBV5-5	NA	TRBJ2-5	TRBD2	CASSLGTSGYQETQYF	TGTGCCAGCAGCTTGGGGACTAGCGGGTACCAAGAGACCCAGTACTTC
TRBV4-2	NA	TRBJ1-5	NA	CASSQEKGFHQPQHF	TGTGCCAGCAGCCAAGAGAAGGGTTTCCATCAGCCCCAGCATTTT
TRBV28	NA	TRBJ2-2	NA	CASSSFGRERGTGELFF	TGTGCCAGCAGTTCCTTCGGTCGGGAGCGTGGCACCGGGGAGCTGTTTTTT
TRBV23-1	NA	TRBJ2-1	NA	CASSQPLDWTYNEQFF	TGCGCCAGCAGTCAACCTTTGGACTGGACCTACAATGAGCAGTTCTTC
TRBV29-1	NA	TRBJ1-3	TRBD1	CSVGPGQNGNTIYF	TGCAGCGTGGGACCGGGACAGAATGGAAACACCATATATTTT
TRBV5-8	NA	TRBJ2-2	TRBD2	CAGKGLARNTGELFF	TGTGCCGGGAAAGGACTAGCACGGAACACCGGGGAGCTGTTTTTT
TRBV11-2	NA	TRBJ2-1	NA	CASSLRSSSYNEQFF	TGTGCCAGCAGCTTAAGAAGCAGCTCCTACAATGAGCAGTTCTTC
TRBV19	NA	TRBJ1-5	NA	CASSMGGSLGQPQHF	TGTGCCAGTAGTATGGGGGGGAGTTTAGGGCAGCCCCAGCATTTT
TRBV9	once	TRBJ2-1	NA	CASSVQGDGYNEQFF	TGTGCCAGCAGCGTACAAGGGGACGGGTACAATGAGCAGTTCTTC
TRBV5-1	NA	TRBJ2-2	NA	CASSLTTDPGGELFF	TGCGCCAGCAGCTTGACCACGGACCCTGGCGGGGAGCTGTTTTTT
TRBV19	NA	TRBJ1-6	NA	CATTMGDGPNSPLHF	TGTGCCACCACGATGGGGGACGGACCTAATTCACCCCTCCACTTT
TRBV18	NA	TRBJ1-2	NA	CASSPLRDGYTF	TGTGCCAGCTCACCACTACGGGATGGCTACACCTTC
TRBV19	once	TRBJ2-2	TRBD1	CASRQGANTGELFF	TGTGCCAGTAGACAGGGGGCGAACACCGGGGAGCTGTTTTTT
TRBV14	NA	TRBJ2-1	TRBD1	CASSRLRPDRGIFNEQFF	TGTGCCAGCAGCCGCCTAAGACCCGACAGGGGCATCTTCAATGAGCAGTTCTTC
TRBV5-4	NA	TRBJ2-1	TRBD2	CASSSSGGDSYNEQFF	TGTGCCAGCAGCTCTAGCGGGGGGGACTCCTACAATGAGCAGTTCTTC
TRBV4-3	NA	TRBJ2-2	NA	CASSQGVGKGTGELFF	TGCGCCAGCAGCCAAGGGGTAGGGAAGGGGACCGGGGAGCTGTTTTTT
TRBV4-2	few	TRBJ2-2	NA	CASSHQSGELFF	TGTGCCAGCAGCCACCAGTCAGGGGAGCTGTTTTTT
TRBV21-1	NA	TRBJ2-2	NA	CASSKKDRSCTGELFF	TGTGCCAGCAGCAAAAAGGACAGAAGTTGCACCGGGGAGCTGTTTTTT